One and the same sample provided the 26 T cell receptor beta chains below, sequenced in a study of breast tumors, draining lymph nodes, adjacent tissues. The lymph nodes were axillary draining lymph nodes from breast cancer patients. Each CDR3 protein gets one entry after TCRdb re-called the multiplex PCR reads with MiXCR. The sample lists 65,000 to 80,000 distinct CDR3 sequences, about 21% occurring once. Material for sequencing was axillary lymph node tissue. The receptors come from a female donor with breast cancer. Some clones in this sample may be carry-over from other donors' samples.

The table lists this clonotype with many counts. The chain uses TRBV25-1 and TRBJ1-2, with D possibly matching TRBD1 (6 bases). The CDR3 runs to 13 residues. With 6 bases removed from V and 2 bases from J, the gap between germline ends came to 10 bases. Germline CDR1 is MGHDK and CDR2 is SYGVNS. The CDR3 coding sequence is TGTGCCAGCAGCCTAGGGGGAAACTATGGCTACACCTTC. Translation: CASSLGGNYGYTF.

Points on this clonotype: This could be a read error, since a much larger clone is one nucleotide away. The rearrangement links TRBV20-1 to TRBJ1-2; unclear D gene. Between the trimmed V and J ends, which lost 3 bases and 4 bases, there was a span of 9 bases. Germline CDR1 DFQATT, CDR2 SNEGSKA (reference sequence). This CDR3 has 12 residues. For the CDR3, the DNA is TGCAGTGCTAGCCCAGCTAGCTATGGCTACACCTTC. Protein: CSASPASYGYTF.

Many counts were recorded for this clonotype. CDR3 coding DNA: TGTGCCAGCAGCTCGGGGGTATACCAAGAGACCCAGTACTTC. This gives the protein CASSSGVYQETQYF. The chain joins TRBV11-2 to TRBJ2-5; possibly TRBD2 for D (6 bases). Trimming pared 4 bases from V and 0 bases from J, leaving 9 bases between. The CDR3 is 14 residues long. CDR1 is SGHAT, CDR2 FQNNGV, per germline.

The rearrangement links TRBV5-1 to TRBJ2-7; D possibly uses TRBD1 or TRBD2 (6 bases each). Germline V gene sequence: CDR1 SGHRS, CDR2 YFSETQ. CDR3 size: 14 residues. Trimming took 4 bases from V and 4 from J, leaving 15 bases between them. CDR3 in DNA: TGCGCCAGCAGCCGACGGGGGCGGACGTACGAGCAGTACTTC. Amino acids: CASSRRGRTYEQYF. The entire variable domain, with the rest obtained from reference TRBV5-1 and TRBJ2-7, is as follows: KAGVTQTPRYLIKTRGQQVTLSCSPISGHRSVSWYQQTPGQGLQFLFEYFSETQRNKGNFPGRFSGRQFSNSRSEMNVSTLELGDSALYLCASSRRGRTYEQYFGPGTRLTVT.

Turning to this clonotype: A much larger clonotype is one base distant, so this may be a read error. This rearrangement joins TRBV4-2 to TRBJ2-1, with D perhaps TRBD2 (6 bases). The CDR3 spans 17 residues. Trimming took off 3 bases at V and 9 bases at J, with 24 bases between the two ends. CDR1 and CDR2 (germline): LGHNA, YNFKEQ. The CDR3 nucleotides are TGTGCCAGCAGCCACCGGTTGACGGGAGATGGATTAGGTGAGCAGTTCTTC. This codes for CASSHRLTGDGLGEQFF.

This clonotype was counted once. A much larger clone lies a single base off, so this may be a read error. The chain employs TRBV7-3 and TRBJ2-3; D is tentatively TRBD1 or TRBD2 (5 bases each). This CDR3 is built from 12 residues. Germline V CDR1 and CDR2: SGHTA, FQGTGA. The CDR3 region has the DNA TGTGCCAGCAGCCACCTTGGGGGTACGCAGTGTTTT. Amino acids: CASSHLGGTQCF.

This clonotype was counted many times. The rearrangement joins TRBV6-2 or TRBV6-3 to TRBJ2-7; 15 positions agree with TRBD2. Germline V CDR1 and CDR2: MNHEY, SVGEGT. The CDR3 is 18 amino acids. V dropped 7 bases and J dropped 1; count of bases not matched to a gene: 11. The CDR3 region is CASTGTSGRKTRSYEQYF. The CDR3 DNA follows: TGTGCCAGCACCGGGACTAGCGGGAGGAAAACAAGATCCTACGAGCAGTACTTC.

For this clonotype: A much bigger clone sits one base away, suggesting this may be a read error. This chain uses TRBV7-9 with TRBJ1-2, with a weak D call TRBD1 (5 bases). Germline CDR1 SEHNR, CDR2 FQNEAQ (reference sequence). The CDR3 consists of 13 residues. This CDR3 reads CASSPPGQYGYAF. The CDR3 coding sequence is TGTGCCAGCAGCCCCCCAGGGCAATATGGCTACGCCTTC.

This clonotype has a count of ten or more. CDR3 residues: CASSYGPPGYEQYF. The CDR3 nucleotides are TGTGCCAGCAGTTACGGCCCGCCTGGCTACGAGCAGTACTTC. The rearrangement joins TRBV6-2 or TRBV6-3 to TRBJ2-7; D is unclear. V lost 2 bases and J 3 bases, leaving 11 bases between the germline ends. Germline CDR1 is MNHEY and CDR2 is SVGEGT. This CDR3 is built from 14 residues.

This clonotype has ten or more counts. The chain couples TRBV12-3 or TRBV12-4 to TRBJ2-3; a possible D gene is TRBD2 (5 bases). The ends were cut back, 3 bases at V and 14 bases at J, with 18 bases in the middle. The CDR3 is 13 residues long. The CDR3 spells CASSFRARGAVYF. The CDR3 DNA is TGTGCCAGCAGTTTCCGAGCTCGGGGAGCGGTGTATTTT.

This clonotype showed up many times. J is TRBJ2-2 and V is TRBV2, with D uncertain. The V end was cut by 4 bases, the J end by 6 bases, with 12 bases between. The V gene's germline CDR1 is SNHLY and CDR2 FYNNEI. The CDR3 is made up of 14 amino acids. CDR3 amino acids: CASSVLSPAGELFF. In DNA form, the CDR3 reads TGTGCCAGCAGTGTACTTAGCCCCGCCGGGGAGCTGTTTTTT.

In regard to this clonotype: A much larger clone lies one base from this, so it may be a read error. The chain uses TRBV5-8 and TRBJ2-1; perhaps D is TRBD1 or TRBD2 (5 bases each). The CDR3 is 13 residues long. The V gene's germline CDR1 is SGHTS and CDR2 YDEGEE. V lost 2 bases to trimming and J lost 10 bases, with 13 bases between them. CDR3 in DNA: TGTGCCAGCAGCTTACGGGGCCGGAGGGAGCAGTTCTTC. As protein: CASSLRGRREQFF.

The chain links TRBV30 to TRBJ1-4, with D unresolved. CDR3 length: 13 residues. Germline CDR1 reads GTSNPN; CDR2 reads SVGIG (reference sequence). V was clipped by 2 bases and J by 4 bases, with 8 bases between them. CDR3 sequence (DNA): TGTGCCTGGAGTAGGTTTGATAATGAAAAACTGTTTTTT. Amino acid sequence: CAWSRFDNEKLFF.

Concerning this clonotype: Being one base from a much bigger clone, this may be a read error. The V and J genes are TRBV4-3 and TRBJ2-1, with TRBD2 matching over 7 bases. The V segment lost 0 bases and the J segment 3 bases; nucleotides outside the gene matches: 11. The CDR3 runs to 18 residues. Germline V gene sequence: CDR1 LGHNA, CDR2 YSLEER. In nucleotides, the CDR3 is TGCGCCAGCAGCCAAGAGATTGTCGGGAGCGGGATCTACAATGAGCAGTTCTTC. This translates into CASSQEIVGSGIYNEQFF.

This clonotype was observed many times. CDR3 region: CASRGANYGYTF. The DNA of the CDR3 is TGTGCCAGCCGGGGGGCTAACTATGGCTACACCTTC. The V call is TRBV9, the J call TRBJ1-2; D may be TRBD1 (5 bases). V was clipped by 7 bases and J by 0 bases, with 7 bases between them. CDR3 length: 12 residues. Germline lookup yields CDR1 SGDLS and CDR2 YYNGEE. The complete variable domain, with remaining parts taken from reference TRBV9 and TRBJ1-2, reads DSGVTQTPKHLITATGQRVTLRCSPRSGDLSVYWYQQSLDQGLQFLIQYYNGEERAKGNILERFSAQQFPDLHSELNLSSLELGDSALYFCASRGANYGYTFGSGTRLTVV.

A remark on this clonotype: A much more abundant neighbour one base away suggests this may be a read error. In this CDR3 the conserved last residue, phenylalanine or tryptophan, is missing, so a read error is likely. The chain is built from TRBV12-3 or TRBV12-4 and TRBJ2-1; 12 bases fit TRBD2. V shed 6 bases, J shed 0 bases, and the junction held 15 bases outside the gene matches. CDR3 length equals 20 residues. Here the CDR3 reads CASSSTGTSGSLGSYNEQFL. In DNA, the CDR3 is TGTGCCAGCAGCTCCACCGGGACTAGCGGGTCGTTGGGCTCCTACAATGAGCAGTTCCTC.

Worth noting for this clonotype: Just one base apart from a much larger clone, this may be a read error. CDR3 amino acids: CASSLDQGGGQYF. The CDR3 DNA reads as TGTGCCAGCAGCTTGGACCAGGGAGGCGGGCAGTACTTC. The rearrangement uses TRBV5-4 and TRBJ2-7; D may be TRBD2 (6 bases). Germline-derived CDR1 and CDR2 are SGHNT and YYREEE (reference sequence). The CDR3 extends over 13 amino acids. The V end lost 0 bases, the J end lost 9 bases, and 13 bases lay between the germline ends.

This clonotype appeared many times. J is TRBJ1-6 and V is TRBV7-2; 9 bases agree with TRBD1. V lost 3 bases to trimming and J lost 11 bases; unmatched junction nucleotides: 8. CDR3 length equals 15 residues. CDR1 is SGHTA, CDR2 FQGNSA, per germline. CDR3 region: CASSLGGTGSPPLHF. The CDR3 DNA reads TGTGCCAGCAGCTTGGGTGGGACAGGGAGTCCACCCCTCCACTTT.

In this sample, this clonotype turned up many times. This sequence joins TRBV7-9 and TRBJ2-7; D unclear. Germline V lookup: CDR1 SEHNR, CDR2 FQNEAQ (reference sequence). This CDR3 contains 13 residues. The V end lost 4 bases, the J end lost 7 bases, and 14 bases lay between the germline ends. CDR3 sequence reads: CASSYLSEQEQYF. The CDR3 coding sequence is TGTGCCAGCAGCTACCTTTCGGAGCAGGAGCAGTACTTC.

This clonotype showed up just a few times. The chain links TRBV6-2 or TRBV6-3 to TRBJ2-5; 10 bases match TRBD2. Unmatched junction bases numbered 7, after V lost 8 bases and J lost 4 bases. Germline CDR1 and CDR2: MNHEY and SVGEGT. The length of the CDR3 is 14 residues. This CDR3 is CASSPLAGVETQYF. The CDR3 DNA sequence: TGTGCCAGCTCACCGCTAGCGGGAGTAGAGACCCAGTACTTC.

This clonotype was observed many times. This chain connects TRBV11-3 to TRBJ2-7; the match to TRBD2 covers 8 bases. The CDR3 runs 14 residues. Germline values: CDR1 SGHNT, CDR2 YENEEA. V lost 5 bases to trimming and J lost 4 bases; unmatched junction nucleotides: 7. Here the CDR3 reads CASSPTSGLYEQYF. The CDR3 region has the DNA TGTGCCAGCAGCCCCACTAGCGGACTATACGAGCAGTACTTC.

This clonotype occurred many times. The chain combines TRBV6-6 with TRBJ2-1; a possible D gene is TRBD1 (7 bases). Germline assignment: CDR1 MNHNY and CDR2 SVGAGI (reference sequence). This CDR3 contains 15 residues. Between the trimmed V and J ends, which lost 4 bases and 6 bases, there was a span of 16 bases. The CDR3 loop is CASSFKQGEVNEQFF. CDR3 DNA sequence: TGTGCCAGCAGTTTTAAGCAGGGGGAGGTCAATGAGCAGTTCTTC.

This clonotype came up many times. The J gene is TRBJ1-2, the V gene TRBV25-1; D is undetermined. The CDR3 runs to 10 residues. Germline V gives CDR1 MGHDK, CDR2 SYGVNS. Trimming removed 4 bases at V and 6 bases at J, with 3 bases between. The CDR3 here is CASSVHGYTF. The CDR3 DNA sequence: TGTGCCAGCAGTGTCCATGGCTACACCTTC.

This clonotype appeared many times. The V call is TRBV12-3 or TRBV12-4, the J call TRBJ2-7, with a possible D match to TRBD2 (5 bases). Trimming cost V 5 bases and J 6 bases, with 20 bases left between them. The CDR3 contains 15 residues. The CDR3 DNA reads TGTGCCAGCAGTCCCCGGCTAGCTGGCGACGGCGAGCAGTACTTC. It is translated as CASSPRLAGDGEQYF.

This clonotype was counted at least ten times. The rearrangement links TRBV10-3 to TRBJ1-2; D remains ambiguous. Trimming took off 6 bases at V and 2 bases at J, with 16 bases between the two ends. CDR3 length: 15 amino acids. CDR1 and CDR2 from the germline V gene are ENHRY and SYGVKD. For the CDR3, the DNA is TGTGCCATCAGCCCAAGCCCGAAGGCGAACTATGGCTACACCTTC. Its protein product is CAISPSPKANYGYTF.

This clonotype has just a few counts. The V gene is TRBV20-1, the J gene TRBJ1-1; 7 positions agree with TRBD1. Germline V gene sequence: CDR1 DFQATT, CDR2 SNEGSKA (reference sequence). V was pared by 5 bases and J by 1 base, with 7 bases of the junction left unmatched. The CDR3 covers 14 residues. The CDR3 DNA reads TGCAGTGCTTTGACAGGGTCTGGGAACACTGAAGCTTTCTTT. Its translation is CSALTGSGNTEAFF.